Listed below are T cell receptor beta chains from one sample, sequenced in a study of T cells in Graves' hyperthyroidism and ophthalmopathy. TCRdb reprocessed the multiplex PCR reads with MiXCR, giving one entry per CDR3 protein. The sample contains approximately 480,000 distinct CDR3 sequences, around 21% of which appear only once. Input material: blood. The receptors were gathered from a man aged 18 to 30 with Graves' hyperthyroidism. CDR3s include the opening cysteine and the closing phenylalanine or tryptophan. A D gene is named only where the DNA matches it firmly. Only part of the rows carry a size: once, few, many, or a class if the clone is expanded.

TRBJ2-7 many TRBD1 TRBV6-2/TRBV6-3 CASSYAGGSEQYF TGTGCCAGCAGTTACGCAGGGGGCTCCGAGCAGTACTTC
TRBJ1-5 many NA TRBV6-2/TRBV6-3 CASRDGSGIDQPQHF TGTGCCAGCAGAGACGGGAGTGGTATAGATCAGCCCCAGCATTTT
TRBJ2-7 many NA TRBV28 CASSFYIGLGTRSYEQYF TGTGCCAGCAGTTTTTATATTGGTTTGGGGACTCGTAGCTACGAGCAGTACTTC
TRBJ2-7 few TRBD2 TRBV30 CAWSATPREGYEQYF TGTGCCTGGAGCGCAACCCCACGGGAGGGCTACGAGCAGTACTTC
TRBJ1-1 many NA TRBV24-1 CAASSGGGGTEAFF TGTGCCGCCAGTTCGGGGGGAGGGGGCACTGAAGCTTTCTTT
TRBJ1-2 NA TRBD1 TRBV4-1 CASSQGQAGSGYTF TGCGCCAGCAGCCAGGGACAGGCGGGGAGCGGCTACACCTTC
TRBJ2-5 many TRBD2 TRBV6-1 CASSEAIAGGAVGETQYF TGTGCCAGCAGTGAAGCGATAGCGGGGGGCGCCGTGGGAGAGACCCAGTACTTC
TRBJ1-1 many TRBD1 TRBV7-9 CASSSTGGDTEAFF TGTGCCAGCAGCTCCACAGGGGGAGACACTGAAGCTTTCTTT
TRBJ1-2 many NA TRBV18 CASSPLDSDYGYTF TGTGCCAGCTCACCCCTCGACAGCGACTATGGCTACACCTTC
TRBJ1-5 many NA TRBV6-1 CASSPEGLGDNQPQHF TGTGCCAGCAGTCCGGAGGGGCTGGGGGACAATCAGCCCCAGCATTTT
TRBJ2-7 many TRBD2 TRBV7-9 CASSLSTSGGSEQYF TGTGCCAGCAGCTTATCCACTAGCGGGGGGAGTGAGCAGTACTTC
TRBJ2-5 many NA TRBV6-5 CATGTTHGETQYF TGTGCCACCGGGACAACCCACGGGGAGACCCAGTACTTC
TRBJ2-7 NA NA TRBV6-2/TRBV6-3 CASLPTKPYEQYF TGTGCCAGCTTACCTACCAAACCCTACGAGCAGTACTTC
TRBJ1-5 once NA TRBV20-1 CSASPPTGRTNQPQHF TGCAGTGCTAGCCCCCCCACAGGACGGACCAATCAGCCCCAGCATTTT
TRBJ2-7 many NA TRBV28 CASSTLPGFSYEQYF TGTGCCAGCAGCACTTTACCGGGCTTTTCCTACGAGCAGTACTTC
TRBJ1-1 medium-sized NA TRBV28 CASSSTFRGVNTEAFF TGTGCCAGCAGCTCAACCTTCCGGGGAGTGAACACTGAAGCTTTCTTT
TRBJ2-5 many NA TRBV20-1 CSAADGSETQYF TGCAGTGCCGCGGACGGATCGGAGACCCAGTACTTC
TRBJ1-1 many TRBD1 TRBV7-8 CASSWGQANTEAFF TGTGCCAGCAGCTGGGGACAGGCGAACACTGAAGCTTTCTTT
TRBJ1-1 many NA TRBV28 CASSFGGLNTEAFF TGTGCCAGCAGTTTTGGAGGCTTGAACACTGAAGCTTTCTTT
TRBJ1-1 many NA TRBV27 CASSLSISYRNTEAFF TGTGCCAGCAGTTTATCGATATCCTATAGGAACACTGAAGCTTTCTTT
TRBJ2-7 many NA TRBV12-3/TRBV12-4 CASSGYNRAREQYF TGTGCCAGCAGTGGCTACAACAGGGCCCGCGAGCAGTACTTC
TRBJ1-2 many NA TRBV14 CASSQDKSAGTNYGYTF TGTGCCAGCAGCCAAGATAAATCGGCAGGAACTAACTATGGCTACACCTTC
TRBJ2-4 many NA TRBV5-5 CASSMILQNIQYF TGTGCCAGCAGCATGATACTCCAAAACATTCAGTACTTC
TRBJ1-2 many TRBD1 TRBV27 CASSLSTTSGTELDGYTF TGTGCCAGCAGTTTATCGACCACATCAGGGACAGAATTGGATGGCTACACCTTC
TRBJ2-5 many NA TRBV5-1 CASSRTGTTFQETQYF TGCGCCAGCAGTCGGACCGGGACAACCTTCCAAGAGACCCAGTACTTC
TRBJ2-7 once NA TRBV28 CASRPPSAGLYEQYF TGTGCCAGCAGGCCACCCTCAGCGGGTCTCTACGAGCAGTACTTC
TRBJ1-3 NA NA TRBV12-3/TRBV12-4 CASSLRPLLGRGPNTIYF TGTGCCAGCAGTTTAAGGCCGCTCCTGGGTAGGGGACCAAACACCATATATTTT
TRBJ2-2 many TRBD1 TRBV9 CASSKGALAGELFF TGTGCCAGCAGCAAGGGGGCTCTGGCCGGGGAGCTGTTTTTT
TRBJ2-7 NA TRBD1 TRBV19 CASSASGQGAYEQYF TGTGCCAGTAGTGCCTCCGGACAGGGGGCTTACGAGCAGTACTTC
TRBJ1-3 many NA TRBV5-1 CASSLAGQTRSGNTIYF TGCGCCAGCAGCTTGGCCGGTCAGACTCGTTCTGGAAACACCATATATTTT
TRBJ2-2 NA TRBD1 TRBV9 CASSVGTGPTTGELFF TGTGCCAGCAGCGTCGGGACAGGGCCTACCACCGGGGAGCTGTTTTTT
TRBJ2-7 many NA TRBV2 CASSELQGLNEQYF TGTGCCAGCAGTGAACTCCAGGGGTTAAACGAGCAGTACTTC
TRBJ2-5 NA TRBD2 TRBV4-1 CASSRGGDGETRYF TGCGCCAGCAGCCGCGGGGGAGACGGAGAGACCCGGTACTTC
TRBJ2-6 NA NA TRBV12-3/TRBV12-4 CASSLGSAGRFSGANVLTF TGTGCCAGCAGTTTAGGATCAGCGGGCAGATTCTCTGGGGCCAACGTCCTGACTTTC
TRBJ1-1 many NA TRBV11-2 CASSQGSVTVEAFF TGTGCCAGCAGCCAGGGGTCCGTGACAGTTGAAGCTTTCTTT
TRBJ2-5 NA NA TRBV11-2 CASSRGSRETQYF TGTGCCAGCAGCCGAGGGTCGAGGGAGACCCAGTACTTC
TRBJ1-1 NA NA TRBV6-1 CASSEGFEYTEAFF TGTGCCAGCAGTGAGGGTTTTGAGTACACTGAAGCTTTCTTT
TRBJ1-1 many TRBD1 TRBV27 CATRGGLFTEAFF TGTGCCACCAGGGGGGGTCTATTCACTGAAGCTTTCTTT
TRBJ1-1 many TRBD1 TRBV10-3 CAITRDSSRNTEAFF TGTGCCATCACACGGGACAGCTCCCGGAACACTGAAGCTTTCTTT
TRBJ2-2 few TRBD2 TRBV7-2 CASSRTSGSNGELFF TGTGCCAGCAGCCGGACTAGCGGGAGTAACGGGGAGCTGTTTTTT
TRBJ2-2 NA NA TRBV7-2 CASSREQGRTGELFF TGTGCCAGCAGCCGGGAACAGGGGAGGACCGGGGAGCTGTTTTTT
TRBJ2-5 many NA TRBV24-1 CATSEAGFWETQYF TGTGCCACCAGTGAGGCAGGGTTTTGGGAGACCCAGTACTTC
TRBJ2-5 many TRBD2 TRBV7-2 CASSSPGLTQKTQYF TGTGCCAGCAGCTCCCCGGGACTAACTCAGAAGACCCAGTACTTC
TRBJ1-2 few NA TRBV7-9 CASSGVGGGYGYTF TGTGCCAGCAGTGGAGTGGGGGGAGGATATGGCTACACCTTC
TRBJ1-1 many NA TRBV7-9 CASSSDGTEAFF TGTGCCAGCAGCTCGGACGGTACTGAAGCTTTCTTT
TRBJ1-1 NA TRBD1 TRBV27 CASRTAGRGRGAFF TGTGCCAGCAGAACAGCCGGCAGGGGGCGCGGAGCTTTCTTT